The source of this T cell receptor beta chain is a study of blood T cell repertoires in COVID-19. Study-level background: Sources were T cells, B-cell-depleted T cells, or PBMCs; the material itself was cDNA or gDNA.

CDR1 is MGHDK and CDR2 is SYGVNS in the germline V gene. The V segment lost 7 bases and the J segment 2 bases; nucleotides outside the gene matches: 11. This CDR3 is 17 amino acids long. A few counts support this clone. Distinct nucleotide sequences in the sample also encode this CDR3. Here immunoSEQ multiplex PCR was the method, and the copy in TCRdb shows in-frame clones only, minus some. The repertoire holds more than 95,000 clones, with about 89% as singletons. This clonotype was sampled from a man aged 45-65 years with acute or convalescent COVID-19. The chain is built from TRBV25-1 and TRBJ2-2; 9 nucleotides match TRBD2. What was sequenced was peripheral blood. CDR3 amino acids: CASTERGGGGNTGELFF. The CDR3 DNA reads TGTGCCAGCACCGAACGGGGCGGGGGGGGTAACACCGGGGAGCTGTTTTTT.